Listed below are T cell receptor beta chains from one sample, sequenced in a study of cytomegalovirus exposure and HLA in healthy donors. Sequencing was performed with immunoSEQ multiplex PCR; in TCRdb, only in-frame clones are kept and a portion is missing. The sample records 200,000 to 250,000 clones, about 80% being singletons. The source material was PBMCs. These receptors were collected from a woman aged 60 to 75 in good health and CMV-seropositive. Each CDR3 is given with its conserved first and last residue. The D gene is left open where the match is weak. Some rows have no size entry. The others give once, few or many, or a class for an expanded clone.

.	TRBV4-3	TRBD1	TRBJ1-2	TGCGCCAGCAGCCAAGACGCGTCAGGGGGCTTAGGATATGGCTACACCTTC	CASSQDASGGLGYGYTF
.	TRBV7-8	.	TRBJ1-2	TGTGCCAGCAGCCCAGAAAAGCGGAATGGCTACACCTTC	CASSPEKRNGYTF
.	TRBV6-5	.	TRBJ1-2	TGTGCCAGCAGTTACTTTGCTCCGACAGGTCGAGGCGGCTACACCTTC	CASSYFAPTGRGGYTF
.	TRBV7-2	TRBD1	TRBJ1-2	TGTGCCAGCAGCTCCCCGGGACAGCGCTACACCTTC	CASSSPGQRYTF
.	TRBV4-2	.	TRBJ2-5	TGTGCCAGCAGCCAAGGTGCGAGTCGGGACCAAGAGACCCAGTACTTC	CASSQGASRDQETQYF
.	TRBV19	TRBD1	TRBJ1-1	TGTGCCAGTATGGGCAGAGGGGGCGCGGACACTGAAGCTTTCTTT	CASMGRGGADTEAFF
.	TRBV5-6	TRBD2	TRBJ2-3	TGTGCCAGCAGCCGGCGGACTAGCGGGAGAACAGATACGCAGTATTTT	CASSRRTSGRTDTQYF
.	TRBV13	.	TRBJ2-3	TGTGCCAGCAGCGATCTCCGAGCGAGGAGCACAGATACGCAGTATTTT	CASSDLRARSTDTQYF
.	TRBV6-6	TRBD1	TRBJ1-1	TGTGCCAGCAGTTACACGACAGGGGGACGCACTGAAGCTTTCTTT	CASSYTTGGRTEAFF
.	TRBV4-2	.	TRBJ2-3	TGTGCCAGCAGCCAGGGGCTTGCCCCAGATACGCAGTATTTT	CASSQGLAPDTQYF
.	TRBV27	.	TRBJ1-4	TGTGCCAGCAGCTCCGGGAGGGCTAATGAAAAACTGTTTTTT	CASSSGRANEKLFF
.	TRBV7-9	.	TRBJ2-5	TGTTCCAGCAGCTTAGCCACAGCATGGAAGGGGGGGGAGACCCAGTACTTC	CSSSLATAWKGGETQYF
.	TRBV29-1	TRBD1	TRBJ1-1	TGCAGCGTTGAAGCCGGGACAGGGGGCACTGAAGCTTTCTTT	CSVEAGTGGTEAFF
.	TRBV6-1	TRBD2	TRBJ2-3	TGTGCCAGCAGTGGGGTAGCGGGGGGGCCGGGCACAGATACGCAGTATTTT	CASSGVAGGPGTDTQYF
once	TRBV7-6	TRBD1	TRBJ1-1	TGTGCCAGCAGCCATATTCGGGACAGATTGAACACTGAAGCTTTCTTT	CASSHIRDRLNTEAFF
.	TRBV28	TRBD1	TRBJ1-5	TGTGCCAGCAGTAGACAGGGGGCGGGAAGCAATCAGCCCCAGCATTTT	CASSRQGAGSNQPQHF
.	TRBV5-1	TRBD1	TRBJ1-2	TGCGCCAGCAGCTTAAACTCCGGGACAGGGGCCTATGGCTACACCTTC	CASSLNSGTGAYGYTF
.	TRBV11-2	TRBD1	TRBJ2-2	TGTGCCAGCAGCCCTACAGGGGACACCGGGGAGCTGTTTTTT	CASSPTGDTGELFF
.	TRBV18	.	TRBJ2-3	TGTGCCAGCTCACGACTCCTCTCGAACACAGATACGCAGTATTTT	CASSRLLSNTDTQYF
few	TRBV5-1	.	TRBJ2-7	TGCGCCAGCAGCTTGGGAGCGGGCCCCGTGGGGGAGCAGTACTTC	CASSLGAGPVGEQYF
.	TRBV29-1	TRBD1	TRBJ1-5	TGCAGCGTGACTTGGACAGGGGGGCAGCCCCAGCATTTT	CSVTWTGGQPQHF
few	TRBV7-8	TRBD2	TRBJ2-7	TGTGCCAGCAGCAGGACTAGGTCCACCGAGCAGTACTTC	CASSRTRSTEQYF
.	TRBV5-1	TRBD2	TRBJ2-1	TGCGCCAGCAGCTTGGCTGGGACTAGCGGGATGGGTGAGCAGTTCTTC	CASSLAGTSGMGEQFF
.	TRBV2	.	TRBJ2-7	TGTGCCAGCCGGGTAGCAGTGTCGTCCTACGAGCAGTACTTC	CASRVAVSSYEQYF
.	TRBV6-1	TRBD1	TRBJ2-7	TGTGCCAGCACCTTAGGACAGGGTTCCTACGAGCAGTACTTC	CASTLGQGSYEQYF
.	TRBV6-9	TRBD2	TRBJ2-2	TGTGCCAGCAGTTGGGAGGGATACACCGGGGAGCTGTTTTTT	CASSWEGYTGELFF
.	TRBV4-2	.	TRBJ2-1	TGTGCCAGCAGCCCCGCCGGGCAGGGAACCTACAATGAGCAGTTCTTC	CASSPAGQGTYNEQFF
once	TRBV2	.	TRBJ2-3	TGTGCCAGCAATGCGCAGGGGACAGATACGCAGTATTTT	CASNAQGTDTQYF
once	TRBV6-5	TRBD2	TRBJ2-7	TGTGCCAGCAGTTATAGACTAGCGGGAGGGCCGTACGAGCAGTACTTC	CASSYRLAGGPYEQYF
.	TRBV29-1	.	TRBJ1-2	TGCAGCGCTGGCGAGCAGGGGCACCTCTATGGCTACACCTTC	CSAGEQGHLYGYTF
.	TRBV6-1	TRBD2	TRBJ2-7	TGTGCCAGCGCCAAACTAGCGGGTGGGACCTATGAGCAGTACTTC	CASAKLAGGTYEQYF
.	TRBV30	TRBD1	TRBJ1-2	TGTGCCTGGAGTGGACAGGGGAACTATGGCTACACCTTC	CAWSGQGNYGYTF
.	TRBV30	TRBD1	TRBJ1-1	TGTGCCTGGAGTGTAACAGGGGCTACTGAAGCTTTCTTT	CAWSVTGATEAFF
.	TRBV4-1	TRBD2	TRBJ2-1	TGCGCCAGCAGAGGGACTAGCGGGAGTAATTTCAGGAATGAGCAGTTCTTC	CASRGTSGSNFRNEQFF
.	TRBV30	.	TRBJ1-2	TGTGCCTGGGGTGACAGCTCCCCCGGCTACACCTTC	CAWGDSSPGYTF
.	TRBV5-1	.	TRBJ1-6	TGCGCCAGCAGCTTGTCACAGGGAGATTCACCCCTCCACTTT	CASSLSQGDSPLHF
.	TRBV28	.	TRBJ1-5	TGTGCCAGCAGTTCCCCTGGGGGGGGGAGGAATCAGCCCCAGCATTTT	CASSSPGGGRNQPQHF
.	TRBV30	.	TRBJ2-7	TGTGCCTGGAGTGTATCGGCGGGTGGCTACGAGCAGTACTTC	CAWSVSAGGYEQYF
.	TRBV5-1	TRBD1	TRBJ2-5	TGCGCCAGCAGCCTTGGACAGGGGGCCATCCAAGAGACCCAGTACTTC	CASSLGQGAIQETQYF
.	TRBV5-1	TRBD1	TRBJ2-2	TGCGCCAGCAGCCTCCAGACAGGGACGAACACCGGGGAGCTGTTTTTT	CASSLQTGTNTGELFF
.	TRBV4-2	.	TRBJ1-2	TGTGCCAGCAGCCAAGCCGTGAGAGGGATCAGCTATGGCTACACCTTC	CASSQAVRGISYGYTF
.	TRBV4-1	TRBD1	TRBJ2-7	TGCGCCAGCAGCCAGGGAGGACAGGGGGCCCTCTACGAGCAGTACTTC	CASSQGGQGALYEQYF
.	TRBV7-2	TRBD1	TRBJ1-1	TGTGCCAGCAGCTTAGTAACAGGGGGCTTCGAAGCTTTCTTT	CASSLVTGGFEAFF
.	TRBV2	TRBD2	TRBJ2-3	TGTGCCAGCAGTCCTGGACTAGCTACAGATACGCAGTATTTT	CASSPGLATDTQYF
.	TRBV11-3	TRBD1	TRBJ2-3	TGTGCCAGCAGCGACAGACAGGGGACAGATACGCAGTATTTT	CASSDRQGTDTQYF
.	TRBV30	TRBD2	TRBJ2-7	TGTGCCTGTTTACTAGCGAGCACCTACGAGCAGTACTTC	CACLLASTYEQYF
.	TRBV6-6	TRBD1	TRBJ1-2	TGTGCCAGCAGTTACTCGATACCAGGGGGCGTCGGCTACACCTTC	CASSYSIPGGVGYTF
few	TRBV30	TRBD1	TRBJ2-7	TGTGCCTGGAGTAAAGGGACAGGGGGAGGGAACGAGCAGTACTTC	CAWSKGTGGGNEQYF
few	TRBV4-1	.	TRBJ1-6	TGCGCCAGCAGCCAGGTGGGCCGGAGGACTTCACCCCTCCACTTT	CASSQVGRRTSPLHF
.	TRBV5-1	.	TRBJ2-1	TGCGCCAGCAGCTTGGTACCGGGGGAGGACTACAATGAGCAGTTCTTC	CASSLVPGEDYNEQFF
.	TRBV2	.	TRBJ1-6	TGTGCCAGCAAAGGGGCCAGCCAATTCGATTCACCCCTCCACTTT	CASKGASQFDSPLHF
.	TRBV30	TRBD2	TRBJ2-5	TGTGCATCTCTAGCGGGGCAAGAGACCCAGTACTTC	CASLAGQETQYF